The 10 T cell receptor beta chains given below trace back to one sample, sequenced in a study of CD8 T cells in ankylosing spondylitis. TCRdb re-called the 5' RACE reads with MiXCR, one entry per CDR3 protein. Of roughly 180,000 distinct CDR3 sequences in the sample, 9.8% are singletons; the top ten hold more than 13%. Material for sequencing was blood, either unsorted or a sorted T cell fraction (not recorded which). These receptors originate from a female donor with ankylosing spondylitis or in good health (not recorded which).

This clonotype has at least ten counts. The rearrangement uses TRBV7-8 and TRBJ1-4, with a possible D match to TRBD1 (5 bases). V lost 7 bases, J lost 8 bases, and 17 bases lay in between. Germline CDR1 SGHVS, CDR2 FQNEAQ. The CDR3 is 14 amino acids. The DNA of the CDR3 is TGTGCCAGCACAGTGGCCTTCAGACAGGAAAAACTGTTTTTT. Its protein product is CASTVAFRQEKLFF.

This clonotype has just a few counts. The chain combines TRBV7-9 with TRBJ1-1, with D tentatively TRBD1 (5 bases). Trimming cost V 5 bases and J 8 bases, with 12 bases left between them. Germline CDR1 and CDR2: SEHNR and FQNEAQ (reference sequence). CDR3 length: 12 amino acids. CDR3 coding DNA: TGTGCCAGCAGCCAGGACGGGGGGGAAGCTTTCTTT. It translates to CASSQDGGEAFF.

V usage is TRBV6-5 and J usage is TRBJ2-3, with 10 bases that match TRBD2. Trimming took 0 bases from V and 5 from J; bases not matched to a gene: 2. Germline lookup yields CDR1 MNHEY and CDR2 SVGAGI. This CDR3 is 15 amino acids long. The CDR3 sequence: CASSYSGTSEDTQYF. The CDR3 nucleotides are TGTGCCAGCAGTTACTCGGGGACTAGCGAAGATACGCAGTATTTT.

This clonotype was seen only a few times. The chain couples TRBV4-3 to TRBJ2-1; 8 nucleotides line up with TRBD2. After removal of 7 bases from V and 5 bases from J, the junction contained 10 bases not matched to a gene. Germline CDR1 reads LGHNA; CDR2 reads YSLEER. CDR3 length: 15 residues. The chain's CDR3 is CASKPPGGRDNEQFF. Written as DNA, the CDR3 is TGCGCCAGCAAACCCCCGGGAGGGAGGGACAATGAGCAGTTCTTC.

This sequence joins TRBV6-9 and TRBJ1-1, with a tentative D call TRBD1 (5 bases). The CDR3 is made up of 13 amino acids. Trimming removed 5 bases from V and 3 bases from J, with 10 bases in between. Germline V lookup: CDR1 MNHGY, CDR2 SVAAGI. Written as DNA, the CDR3 is TGTGCCAGCAGTGTCGAAGGGGACACTGAAGCTTTCTTT. Its protein is CASSVEGDTEAFF.

Turning to this clonotype: A much larger clone differs by one base, so this may be a read error. The CDR3 region has the DNA TGTGCCAGCAGCGTGTTAGCGGGAGGGGCAACCTACGAGCAGTACTTC. It is translated as CASSVLAGGATYEQYF. J is TRBJ2-7 and V is TRBV12-3 or TRBV12-4; 11 bases line up with TRBD2. This CDR3 region has 16 residues. With 6 bases clipped from V and 2 bases from J, the junction kept 9 bases outside the gene matches.

The chain joins TRBV11-2 to TRBJ2-5; 13 positions match TRBD2. The J segment lost 5 bases and the V segment lost 0 bases, leaving 9 bases of the junction unmatched. Germline-derived CDR1 and CDR2 are SGHAT and FQNNGV. The CDR3 is 18 residues long. Written as DNA, the CDR3 is TGTGCCAGCAGCTTAGAAGAAAGGACTAGCGGGAGCGGGGAGACCCAGTACTTC. It translates to CASSLEERTSGSGETQYF. The whole variable domain, filled in from reference TRBV11-2 and TRBJ2-5, reads EAGVAQSPRYKIIEKRQSVAFWCNPISGHATLYWYQQILGQGPKLLIQFQNNGVVDDSQLPKDRFSAERLKGVDSTLKIQPAKLEDSAVYLCASSLEERTSGSGETQYFGPGTRLLVL.

The table lists this clonotype with many counts. The rearrangement uses TRBV12-5 and TRBJ2-3, with TRBD2 matching over 11 bases. The V gene's germline CDR1 is LGHNT and CDR2 FRNRAP. The CDR3 covers 17 residues. The V and J ends lost 3 bases and 4 bases, in that order; junction bases with no gene match: 9. CDR3 protein: CASGLPLAGGTADTQYF. In DNA form, the CDR3 reads TGTGCTAGTGGTTTACCTCTAGCGGGAGGTACGGCAGATACGCAGTATTTT.

This clonotype has a handful of counts. This sequence joins TRBV9 and TRBJ2-7; D may be TRBD1 (6 bases). The length of the CDR3 is 15 residues. Germline values: CDR1 SGDLS, CDR2 YYNGEE. V was trimmed by 2 bases and J by 0 bases, leaving 12 bases between them. CDR3 protein: CASSVDGTFSYEQYF. For the CDR3, the DNA is TGTGCCAGCAGCGTGGACGGGACATTCTCCTACGAGCAGTACTTC.

The V call is TRBV4-3, the J call TRBJ1-4, with 8 bases matching TRBD1. CDR3 size: 16 residues. Per the germline V gene, CDR1 is LGHNA and CDR2 is YSLEER. With V trimmed by 0 bases and J by 7 bases, 7 bases remained unmatched. The CDR3 sequence: CASSQDRTGQGEKLFF. In DNA form, the CDR3 reads TGCGCCAGCAGCCAAGATCGGACAGGGCAAGGTGAAAAACTGTTTTTT.